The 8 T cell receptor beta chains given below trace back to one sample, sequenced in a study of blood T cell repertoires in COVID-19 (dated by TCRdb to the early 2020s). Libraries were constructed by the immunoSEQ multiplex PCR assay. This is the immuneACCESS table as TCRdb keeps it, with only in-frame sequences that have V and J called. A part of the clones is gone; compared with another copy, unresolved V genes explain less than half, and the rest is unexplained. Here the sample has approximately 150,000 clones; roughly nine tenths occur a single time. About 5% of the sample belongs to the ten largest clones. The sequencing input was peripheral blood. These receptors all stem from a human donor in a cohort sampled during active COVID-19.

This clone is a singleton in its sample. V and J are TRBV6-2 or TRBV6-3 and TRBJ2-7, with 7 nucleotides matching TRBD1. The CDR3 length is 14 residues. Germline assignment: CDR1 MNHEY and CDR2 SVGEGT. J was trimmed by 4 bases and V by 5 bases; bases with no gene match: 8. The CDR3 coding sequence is TGTGCCAGCAGTCCGGGACAGATTCAGTACGAGCAGTACTTC. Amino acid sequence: CASSPGQIQYEQYF.

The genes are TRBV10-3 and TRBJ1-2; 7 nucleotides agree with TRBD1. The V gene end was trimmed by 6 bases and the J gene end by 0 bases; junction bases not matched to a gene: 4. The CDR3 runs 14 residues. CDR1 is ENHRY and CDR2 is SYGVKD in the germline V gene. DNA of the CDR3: TGTGCCATCAGGGGGGACAGCGCTAACTATGGCTACACCTTC. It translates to CAIRGDSANYGYTF.

This CDR3 is CASSFRGQQETQYF. CDR3 DNA: TGTGCCAGCAGCTTCAGGGGACAGCAAGAGACCCAGTACTTC. The V call is TRBV11-2, the J call TRBJ2-5; 7 bases are a match to TRBD1. This CDR3 comprises 14 residues. Germline values: CDR1 SGHAT, CDR2 FQNNGV. V shed 3 bases and J 2 bases; nucleotides not matched to a gene: 3.

CDR3 sequence reads: CASGRGRGQPQHF. Written as DNA, the CDR3 is TGTGCCAGTGGGCGGGGTCGCGGTCAGCCCCAGCATTTT. The rearrangement uses TRBV19 and TRBJ1-5; D ambiguous. From germline, CDR1 is LNHDA and CDR2 SQIVND (reference sequence). Trimming took off 8 bases at V and 6 bases at J, with 14 bases between the two ends. The CDR3 is 13 amino acids.

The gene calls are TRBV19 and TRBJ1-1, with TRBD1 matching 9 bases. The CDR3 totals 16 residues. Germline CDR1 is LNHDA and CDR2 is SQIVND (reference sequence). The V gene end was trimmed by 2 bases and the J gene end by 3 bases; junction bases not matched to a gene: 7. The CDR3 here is CASSIRGDRVYTEAFF. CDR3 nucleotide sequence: TGTGCCAGTAGTATACGGGGGGACAGGGTATACACTGAAGCTTTCTTT.

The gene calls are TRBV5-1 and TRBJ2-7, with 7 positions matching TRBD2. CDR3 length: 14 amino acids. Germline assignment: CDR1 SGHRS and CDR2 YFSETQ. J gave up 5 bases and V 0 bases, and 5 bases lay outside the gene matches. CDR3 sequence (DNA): TGCGCCAGCAGCTTGGAACTAGCGCTGAACGAGCAGTACTTC. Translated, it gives CASSLELALNEQYF. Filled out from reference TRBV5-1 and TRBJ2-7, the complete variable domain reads KAGVTQTPRYLIKTRGQQVTLSCSPISGHRSVSWYQQTPGQGLQFLFEYFSETQRNKGNFPGRFSGRQFSNSRSEMNVSTLELGDSALYLCASSLELALNEQYFGPGTRLTVT.

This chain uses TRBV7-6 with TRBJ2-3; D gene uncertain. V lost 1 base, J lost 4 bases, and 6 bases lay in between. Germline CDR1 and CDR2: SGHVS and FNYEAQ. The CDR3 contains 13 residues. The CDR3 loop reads CASSLGGPDTQYF. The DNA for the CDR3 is TGTGCCAGCAGCTTAGGAGGCCCAGATACGCAGTATTTT. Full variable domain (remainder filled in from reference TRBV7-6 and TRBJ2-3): GAGVSQSPRYKVTKRGQDVALRCDPISGHVSLYWYRQALGQGPEFLTYFNYEAQQDKSGLPNDRFSAERPEGSISTLTIQRTEQRDSAMYRCASSLGGPDTQYFGPGTRLTVL.

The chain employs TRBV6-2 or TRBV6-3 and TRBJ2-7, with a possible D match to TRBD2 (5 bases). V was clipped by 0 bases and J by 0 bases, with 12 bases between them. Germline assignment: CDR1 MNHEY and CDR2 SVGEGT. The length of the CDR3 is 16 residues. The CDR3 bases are TGTGCCAGCAGTTACTCGATAACGGGGAGCTCCTACGAGCAGTACTTC. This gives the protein CASSYSITGSSYEQYF.